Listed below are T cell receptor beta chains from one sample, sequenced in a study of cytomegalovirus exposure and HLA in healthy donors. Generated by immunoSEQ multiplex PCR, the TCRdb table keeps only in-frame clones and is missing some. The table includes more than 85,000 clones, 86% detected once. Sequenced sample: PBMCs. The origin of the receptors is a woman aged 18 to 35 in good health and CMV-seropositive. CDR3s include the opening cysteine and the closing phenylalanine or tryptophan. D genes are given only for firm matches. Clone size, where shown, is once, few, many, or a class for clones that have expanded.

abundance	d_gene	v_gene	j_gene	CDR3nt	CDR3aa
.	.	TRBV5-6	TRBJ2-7	TGTGCCAGCAGCTCACTCGAAACCTACGAGCAGTACTTC	CASSSLETYEQYF
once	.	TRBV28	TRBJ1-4	TGTGCCAGCAGTTTGGGGGCCCCGGAAAAACTGTTTTTT	CASSLGAPEKLFF
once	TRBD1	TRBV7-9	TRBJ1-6	TGTGCCAGCAGCTTAGGGGACAGGGCCCACTATAATTCACCCCTCCACTTT	CASSLGDRAHYNSPLHF
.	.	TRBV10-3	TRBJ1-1	TGTGCCATCAGCTGGGGGGGGACAGAAGCTTTCTTT	CAISWGGTEAFF
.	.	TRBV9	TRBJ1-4	TGTGCCAGCAGCTCCTTCGGGTCAACTAATGAAAAACTGTTTTTT	CASSSFGSTNEKLFF
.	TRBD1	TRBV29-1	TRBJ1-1	TGCAGCGTTAAGGACAGGGGCACTAGTAGGAACACTGAAGCTTTCTTT	CSVKDRGTSRNTEAFF
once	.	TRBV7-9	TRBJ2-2	TGTGCCAGCAGCCTAAAACAGGGGGAGCTGTTTTTT	CASSLKQGELFF
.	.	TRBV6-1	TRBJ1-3	TGTGCCAGCAGTGAAGGCGGGGGCCACACCATATATTTT	CASSEGGGHTIYF
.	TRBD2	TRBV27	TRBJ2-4	TGTGCCAGCAGTCGAAGACTAGCGGGGGGCGTAGCCAAAAACATTCAGTACTTC	CASSRRLAGGVAKNIQYF
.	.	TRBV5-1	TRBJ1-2	TGCGCCAGCAGCTCAACCTTCCAGGGGCAAGGCTACACCTTC	CASSSTFQGQGYTF
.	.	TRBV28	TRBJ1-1	TGTGCCAGCAGTCCCCCGGGGGGACTGCTAGAAGCTTTCTTT	CASSPPGGLLEAFF
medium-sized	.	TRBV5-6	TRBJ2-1	TGTGCCAGCAGCTTGATGTCAGGGGTGTTCAGTGTCTTC	CASSLMSGVFSVF
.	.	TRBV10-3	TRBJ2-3	TGTGCCAGCGGGCCCTCAACAGATACGCAGTATTTT	CASGPSTDTQYF
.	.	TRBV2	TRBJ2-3	TGTGCCAGCAGTAATGGACAGCCGATGGGAGATACGCAGTATTTT	CASSNGQPMGDTQYF
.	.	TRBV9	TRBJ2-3	TGTGCCAGCAGCGTAGACCCAAGCGGGAGCACAGATACGCAGTATTTT	CASSVDPSGSTDTQYF
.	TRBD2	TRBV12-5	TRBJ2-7	TGTGCTAGTGGTTTGGTACTGGGGCAGGGAGGGTACGAGCAGTACTTC	CASGLVLGQGGYEQYF
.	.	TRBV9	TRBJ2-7	TGTGCCAGCAGCGTAGGGGCCAGGGGTTCCTACGAGCAGTACTTC	CASSVGARGSYEQYF